These 2 T cell receptor beta chains were sequenced from one sample in a study of T cell repertoires in cytomegalovirus infection (dated by TCRdb to the late 2010s). This sample was sequenced with an Illumina HiSeq 1500. TCRdb took the public reads, trimmed them with fastp at Q25, ran MiXCR for clone calling and kept in-frame beta chains. Every distinct CDR3 protein forms one entry, paired with its most common genes and DNA. In all, the sample holds about 530,000 distinct CDR3 sequences, and roughly 29% of those were seen once. 13% of the sample comes from the top ten. Material: PBMCs. The receptors were gathered from a human donor in good health (CMV status not recorded). Some clones in this sample may be carry-over from other donors' samples.

This clonotype was observed a handful of times. J is TRBJ1-2 and V is TRBV2; D is unresolved. V lost 9 bases and J 0 bases, leaving 17 bases between the germline ends. In germline, CDR1 is SNHLY, CDR2 FYNNEI. The CDR3 runs 15 residues. Here the CDR3 reads CASQKPGFSNYGYTF. The CDR3 DNA sequence: TGTGCCAGTCAGAAGCCGGGATTCTCTAACTATGGCTACACCTTC.

This chain connects TRBV5-4 to TRBJ1-4, with TRBD1 as a possible D gene (5 bases). This CDR3 is 14 amino acids long. Germline V CDR1 and CDR2: SGHNT, YYREEE (reference sequence). V lost 4 bases and J lost 8, with 15 bases in between. The CDR3 DNA is TGTGCCAGCAGCCTGAAAGGGGCGGGGGAAAAACTGTTTTTT. Translated, it gives CASSLKGAGEKLFF.